Below, one TCR beta chain is given with its context. Its antigen remains undetermined. Base qualities are not provided; no much larger clone lies one nucleotide away. Library preparation employed the immunoSEQ multiplex PCR assay. For the multiplex PCR, a mixture combining 60 forward primers for TCR Vbeta segments and 13 reverse primers for TCR Jbeta segments was used. A multiplex PCR assay on genomic DNA amplified the CDR3 region of rearranged TCR beta genes. The amplified TCR beta libraries were sequenced on the Illumina HiSeq System as 87-base-pair reads. Per the source publication's procedure: In a later analysis, tens of millions of unique TCR beta chains were counted across the 500 to 700 repertoires, and roughly 9.9 million of these chains were shared by at least two donors. Raw reads were error-corrected and collapsed into unique sequences by a nearest-neighbor algorithm in which closely related sequences were merged to remove PCR and sequencing errors. V, D and J gene segments were assigned by aligning CDR3 sequences to IMGT reference sequences. For a sequence to be retained, at least a six-nucleotide match to both a V gene segment and a J gene segment was required. Rearrangements were classified as productive when the CDR3 lacked stop codons and remained in frame with V and J, and all other rearrangements were classified as non-productive. CDR3 was defined by IMGT convention, running from the second conserved V-encoded cysteine to the conserved J-encoded phenylalanine. Sequences without an unambiguous match to a single V gene segment were excluded from the earlier analysis of several hundred of the donors. An earlier analysis of approximately 590 of the donors classified V segments as functional when productive rearrangements were above 56.7% and as segregating when the standard deviation between donors was above 5%. To diagnose cytomegalovirus status from the catalog of TCR beta chain sequences, a statistical classification framework was built. A later analysis assigned V and J genes by comparing TCR nucleotide sequences with IMGT/GENE-DB human TR gene sequences. A later analysis assigned CDR3 sequences and most-parsimonious VDJ recombination scenarios with the TCRdist pipeline. In a later analysis, each TCR beta chain was defined by its CDR3 amino acid sequence together with its V-gene family, and reads lacking a unique V-gene family were excluded. As a way to deal with suspected cross-contamination and a sequencing artifact, a later analysis dropped more than 500 nucleotide sequences that were highly shared and had low generation probability. For each public chain, a later analysis derived a clonal expansion index from normalized ranks of inferred template counts within each repertoire. In a later analysis, generation probabilities were computed with a VDJ recombination model fitted to out-of-frame rearrangements, and the resulting probabilities were checked against IGoR. A later analysis scored TCR-TCR, TCR-HLA and TCR-CMV co-occurrence with hypergeometric tests, applying a repertoire-size bias correction to TCR pairs. A later analysis estimated false discovery rates by permuting HLA or CMV assignments 20 times. A later analysis grouped co-occurring TCRs with DBSCAN, adding TCRdist sequence similarity when clustering within HLA-allele-positive subsets. For co-occurrence clustering, repertoires with fewer than 30,000 or more than 120,000 public chains were excluded, along with four to six repertoires with anomalous nucleotide sharing. The table was pulled from immuneACCESS by TCRdb, which kept in-frame rearrangements only. Such tables lose some clones; where checked, under half of the loss comes from unresolved V genes, and the rest has no known cause. The V and J calls and the clone size are those of that table, but D and trimming were determined from the DNA. This sample lists more than 85,000 clones; roughly 83% were detected once. The top ten constitute roughly 3.7% of the sample.

The source of the sample is a study of cytomegalovirus exposure and HLA in healthy donors listed by TCRdb under 2017. Broadly, across the study: An earlier analysis of several hundred of the donors reported 276 Gb of sequence data and roughly 110 million unique TCR beta sequences from 150 million to 200 million T cells. An early release that covered about 600 HLA-typed donors contained 250 to 350 gigabases of sequencing data and around 85 million unique TCR sequences. Donor age, sex, ethnicity and CMV serostatus were collected together with the repertoire data. Besides the first cohort of 550 to 750 subjects, a separate validation cohort made up of over a hundred different subjects was used. The study was designed to test whether signatures of past pathogen exposure could be identified by cataloging public T cell receptors. Several DR-DQ haplotypes were treated as single units for association and clustering because of strong linkage in the cohort. Rather than drawing on any new phenotypic data, the later analysis identified candidate immune exposures from TCR beta sequences and the way those sequences occurred across donors. The T cell repertoires of some 700 subjects were profiled by immunosequencing and related to cytomegalovirus serostatus. In an earlier analysis of roughly 540 of the donors, high-throughput TCR beta sequencing was used to judge whether each TCR beta V gene segment behaved as functional or pseudogenic. Among the roughly 400 genotyped donors, 81% belonged to the genetic ancestry cluster associated with self-reported Caucasian donors. A later analysis re-examined previously published TCR beta repertoires from roughly 720 donors and added high-resolution HLA genotyping to investigate patterns of TCR occurrence. Typing coverage differed by locus: A, B, C, DRB1 and DQB1 were typed in roughly 620-630 donors, DQA1 in about 510, DPA1 in some 610, and DPB1 in approximately 450. HLA typing included class I and class II loci at four-digit resolution. Every repertoire in the discovery cohort had been generated on one and the same sequencing platform. A later genetic analysis used genome-wide SNP genotypes for about 55% of the 666 donors, treating that subset as a discovery cohort. Among around 400 genotyped donors of the cohort, an average of about 240,000 unique TCR beta nucleotide sequences was sequenced per donor, of which 15% to 20% were non-productive. High-throughput TCR immunosequencing, statistical association of individual TCRs with disease status, and machine learning were combined to predict cytomegalovirus infection status. General study outcomes and caveats: Cytomegalovirus status was reported to be diagnosed by the classifier with high specificity and sensitivity in both the original and validation cohorts. Three of the identified cytomegalovirus-associated TCR beta chains were confirmed in vitro to be specific for cytomegalovirus antigens. A total of roughly 160 TCR beta chains were listed by the study as associated with cytomegalovirus. The only immune exposure information available for the cohort was CMV serostatus. A group of highly shared sequence variants was considered likely to be a technical artifact of the sequencing pipeline. In an earlier analysis of some 500 of the donors, most TCR beta V segments appeared in productive rearrangements about 87% or about 30% of the time, broadly matching IMGT annotations. A further reported finding was that TCR beta sequences accurately predicted the HLA-A and HLA-B alleles for most subjects in the first cohort. V-gene and J-gene trimming of TCR beta chains was associated with a missense DCLRE1C variant in a later genetic analysis, and the association was replicated in an independent cohort. In a later analysis, 15,000 to 20,000 TCR beta sequences were associated with specific HLA alleles at a false discovery rate of 0.05. Linkage disequilibrium might explain the correlated functional status among segregating V segments, but an unknown experimental factor could not be excluded. A later analysis found that most CMV-associated TCR beta chains appeared HLA-restricted, with HLA associations seemingly driven largely by CMV exposure. Over 15 rarely observed V segments, including chromosome 9 orphons, were excluded from the earlier analysis of several hundred of the donors because counts were too low. The 87-base-pair reads could not distinguish some IMGT-functional V segments, including TRBV6-2 and TRBV6-3, so those segments were excluded. Compared with equally common non-associated chains, HLA-associated TCR beta chains in a later analysis were more clonally expanded and had lower generation probabilities. Assigning TCR associations to individual alleles was difficult when HLA alleles, especially DR and DQ, strongly co-occurred. Because some donors lacked HLA typing at each locus, the association tests relied only on the typed subset. Most TCR sequences were observed very rarely across donors, whereas some public TCRs were present in many individuals. The authors suggested that the approach could potentially be generalized to other disease states and immunological phenotypes. Several of the top co-occurrence clusters appeared to be linked to parvovirus B19, influenza, CMV and Epstein-Barr virus, according to a later analysis. A later genetic analysis reported fewer N-insertions in productive TCRs among donors in an Asian-associated ancestry cluster than the roughly 700-donor mean. The cohort was sequenced for TCR beta chains only, and without alpha or paired-chain data the features that could be detected were limited. Roughly uniform sequencing depth across donors was assumed in presence/absence analyses, although this assumption may not hold. A later analysis found that TCR association rates varied across HLA loci, with DRB1 alleles showing the most associated TCRs and HLA-C alleles the fewest.

The cohort consisted of 666 healthy bone marrow donors. At the time of sampling, all cohort members were nominally healthy, though unrecorded immune exposures were likely present. The donor was CMV seropositive and was included in the group of some 290 seropositive cohort members. A peripheral blood sample was provided by each donor, and peripheral blood mononuclear cells were used for TCR beta sequencing. The Qiagen DNeasy Blood Extraction Kit was used to extract genomic DNA from the blood cell samples. According to the germline V gene (reference sequence), CDR1 reads MNHEY and CDR2 reads SMNVEV. The CDR3, from cysteine to phenylalanine, totals 13 residues. The read is trimmed to its CDR3 DNA, 39 bases read in frame from base 1. V loses 5 bases of germline sequence and J loses 3 bases, and the interval between the two ends is 11 bases.

Rearrangement joined TRBV27 to TRBJ2-7; 5 matching bases give a weak D call of TRBD1. This clonotype was obtained from a female donor in good health and CMV-seropositive. What was sequenced was PBMCs. CDR3 sequence: CASSPRQSYEQYF. In nucleotide form, the sequence is TGTGCCAGCAGTCCGCGACAGAGCTACGAGCAGTACTTC.